Below, 4 T cell receptor beta chains from the same sample are listed, as sequenced in a study of blood T cell repertoires in COVID-19. Measured with immunoSEQ multiplex PCR; TCRdb has only the in-frame clones, and not every one. The profile shows approximately 90,000 clones, around 85% of them singletons. The sequenced sample consisted of peripheral blood. All receptors come from a man between 50 and 59 years old with acute or convalescent COVID-19.

V gene TRBV11-3 combines with J gene TRBJ2-1, with TRBD1 as a possible D gene (6 bases). Germline CDR1 and CDR2: SGHNT and YENEEA. The V end lost 3 bases, the J end lost 2 bases, and 11 bases lay between the germline ends. CDR3 length: 15 amino acids. The CDR3 sequence: CASSFSGDPYNEQFF. The CDR3 DNA sequence: TGTGCCAGCAGCTTTTCAGGGGACCCCTACAATGAGCAGTTCTTC. The entire variable domain, with the rest obtained from reference TRBV11-3 and TRBJ2-1, is as follows: EAGVVQSPRYKIIEKKQPVAFWCNPISGHNTLYWYLQNLGQGPELLIRYENEEAVDDSQLPKDRFSAERLKGVDSTLKIQPAELGDSAVYLCASSFSGDPYNEQFFGPGTRLTVL.

The genes are TRBV27 and TRBJ1-2, with D perhaps matching TRBD1 (6 bases). The germline CDR1 and CDR2 sequences are MNHEY and SMNVEV (reference sequence). The CDR3 has 13 amino acids. V was trimmed by 6 bases and J by 3 bases, leaving 11 bases between them. This CDR3 is CASRSGGDYGYTF. CDR3 coding DNA: TGTGCCAGCAGATCGGGGGGCGACTATGGCTACACCTTC.

This chain uses TRBV9 with TRBJ2-3; 10 nucleotides line up with TRBD1. Looked up from germline, CDR1 is SGDLS and CDR2 is YYNGEE. This CDR3 contains 15 residues. V was clipped by 4 bases and J by 2 bases; unmatched bases: 4. The CDR3 loop reads CASSSDRGLTDTQYF. As DNA, the CDR3 is TGTGCCAGCAGCTCAGACAGGGGGCTCACAGATACGCAGTATTTT.

The chain couples TRBV5-5 to TRBJ2-5; TRBD1 aligns across 7 bases. CDR3 length equals 14 residues. Germline values: CDR1 SGHKS, CDR2 YYEKEE (reference sequence). V shed 4 bases and J 0 bases; nucleotides not matched to a gene: 3. CDR3 amino acids: CASSPGQHQETQYF. The CDR3 DNA reads as TGTGCCAGCAGCCCGGGACAGCACCAAGAGACCCAGTACTTC. The full variable domain, its missing parts supplied by reference TRBV5-5 and TRBJ2-5, is DAGVTQSPTHLIKTRGQQVTLRCSPISGHKSVSWYQQVLGQGPQFIFQYYEKEERGRGNFPDRFSARQFPNYSSELNVNALLLGDSALYLCASSPGQHQETQYFGPGTRLLVL.